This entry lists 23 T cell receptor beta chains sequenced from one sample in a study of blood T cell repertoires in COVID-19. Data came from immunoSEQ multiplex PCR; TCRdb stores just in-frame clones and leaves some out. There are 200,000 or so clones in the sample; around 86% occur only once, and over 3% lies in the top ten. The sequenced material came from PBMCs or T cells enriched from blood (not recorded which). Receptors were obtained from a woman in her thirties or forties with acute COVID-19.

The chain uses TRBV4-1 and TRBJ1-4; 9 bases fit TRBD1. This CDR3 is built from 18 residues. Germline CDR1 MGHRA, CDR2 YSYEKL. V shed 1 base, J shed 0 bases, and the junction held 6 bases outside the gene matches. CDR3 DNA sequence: TGCGCCAGCAGCCAAGCGACCCGGACAGGGGCAACTAATGAAAAACTGTTTTTT. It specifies CASSQATRTGATNEKLFF.

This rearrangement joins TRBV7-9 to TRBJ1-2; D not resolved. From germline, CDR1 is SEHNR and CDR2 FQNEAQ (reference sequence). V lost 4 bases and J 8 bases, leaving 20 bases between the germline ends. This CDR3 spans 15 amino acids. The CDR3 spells CASSSHPVAGSGYTF. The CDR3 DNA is TGTGCCAGCAGCTCCCATCCGGTGGCCGGGAGCGGCTACACCTTC.

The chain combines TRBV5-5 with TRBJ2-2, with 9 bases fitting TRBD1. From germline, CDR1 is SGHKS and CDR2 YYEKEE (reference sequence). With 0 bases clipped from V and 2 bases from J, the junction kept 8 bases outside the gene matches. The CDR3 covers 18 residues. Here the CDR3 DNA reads TGTGCCAGCAGCTTGGCCGGACGGGACAGGGTCAACACCGGGGAGCTGTTTTTT. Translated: CASSLAGRDRVNTGELFF.

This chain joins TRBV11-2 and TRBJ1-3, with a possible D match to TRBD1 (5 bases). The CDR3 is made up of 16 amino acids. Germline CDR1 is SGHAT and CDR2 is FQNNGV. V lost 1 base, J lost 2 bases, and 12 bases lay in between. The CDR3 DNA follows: TGTGCCAGCAGCTTAGTCGTCGGGACTACTGGAAACACCATATATTTT. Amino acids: CASSLVVGTTGNTIYF.

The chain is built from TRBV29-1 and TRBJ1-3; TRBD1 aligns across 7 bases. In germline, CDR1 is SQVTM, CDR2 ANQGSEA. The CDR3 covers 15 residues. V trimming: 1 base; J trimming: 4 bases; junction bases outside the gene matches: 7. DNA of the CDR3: TGCAGCGTTGAAGGGACAGGCCAGGAGGGAAACACCATATATTTT. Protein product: CSVEGTGQEGNTIYF.

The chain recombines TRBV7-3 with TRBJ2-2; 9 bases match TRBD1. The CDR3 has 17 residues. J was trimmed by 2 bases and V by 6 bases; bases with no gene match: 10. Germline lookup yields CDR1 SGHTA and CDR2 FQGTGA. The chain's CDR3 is CASSQRPQGANTGELFF. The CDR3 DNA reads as TGTGCCAGCAGTCAACGACCACAGGGGGCTAACACCGGGGAGCTGTTTTTT.

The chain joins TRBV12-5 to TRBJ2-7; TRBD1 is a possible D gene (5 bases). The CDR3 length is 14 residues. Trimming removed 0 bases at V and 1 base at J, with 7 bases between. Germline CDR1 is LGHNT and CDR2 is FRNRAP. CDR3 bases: TGTGCTAGTGGTTTGGTACCAGGGTCCTACGAGCAGTACTTC. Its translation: CASGLVPGSYEQYF. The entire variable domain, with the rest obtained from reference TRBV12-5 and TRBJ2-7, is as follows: DARVTQTPRHKVTEMGQEVTMRCQPILGHNTVFWYRQTMMQGLELLAYFRNRAPLDDSGMPKDRFSAEMPDATLATLKIQPSEPRDSAVYFCASGLVPGSYEQYFGPGTRLTVT.

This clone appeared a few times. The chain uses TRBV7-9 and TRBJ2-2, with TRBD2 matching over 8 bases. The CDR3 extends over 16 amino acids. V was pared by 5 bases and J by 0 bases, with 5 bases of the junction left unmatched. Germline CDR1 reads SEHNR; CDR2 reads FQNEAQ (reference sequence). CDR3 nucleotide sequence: TGTGCCAGCAGCAACGCGGGGGGCGCGAACACCGGGGAGCTGTTTTTT. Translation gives CASSNAGGANTGELFF. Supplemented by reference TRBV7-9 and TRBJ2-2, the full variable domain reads DTGVSQNPRHKITKRGQNVTFRCDPISEHNRLYWYRQTLGQGPEFLTYFQNEAQLEKSRLLSDRFSAERPKGSFSTLEIQRTEQGDSAMYLCASSNAGGANTGELFFGEGSRLTVL.

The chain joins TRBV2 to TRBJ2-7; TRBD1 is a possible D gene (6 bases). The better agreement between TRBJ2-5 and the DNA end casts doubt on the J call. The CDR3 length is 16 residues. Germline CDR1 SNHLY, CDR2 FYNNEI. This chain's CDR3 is CASYKGSGAGGETQYF. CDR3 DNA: TGTGCCAGCTATAAGGGTTCAGGGGCGGGTGGAGAGACCCAGTACTTC.

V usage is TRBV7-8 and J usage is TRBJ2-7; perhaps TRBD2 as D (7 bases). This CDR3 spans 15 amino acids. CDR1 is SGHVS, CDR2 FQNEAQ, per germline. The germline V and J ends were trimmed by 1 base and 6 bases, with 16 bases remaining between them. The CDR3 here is CASSLESGGASEQYF. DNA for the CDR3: TGTGCCAGCAGCTTAGAGTCGGGGGGCGCGTCCGAGCAGTACTTC.

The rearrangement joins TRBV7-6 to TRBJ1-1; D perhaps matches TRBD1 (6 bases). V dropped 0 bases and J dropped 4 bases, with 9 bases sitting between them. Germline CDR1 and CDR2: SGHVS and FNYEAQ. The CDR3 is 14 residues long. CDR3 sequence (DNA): TGTGCCAGCAGCTTAGCCAGGGGTGGCACTGAAGCTTTCTTT. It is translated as CASSLARGGTEAFF.

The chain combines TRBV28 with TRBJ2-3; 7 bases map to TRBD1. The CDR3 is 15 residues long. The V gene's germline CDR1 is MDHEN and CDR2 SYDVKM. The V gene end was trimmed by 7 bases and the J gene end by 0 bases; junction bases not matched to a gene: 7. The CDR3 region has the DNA TGTGCCAGCATCCCCGGGACAGCAAGCACAGATACGCAGTATTTT. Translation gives CASIPGTASTDTQYF.

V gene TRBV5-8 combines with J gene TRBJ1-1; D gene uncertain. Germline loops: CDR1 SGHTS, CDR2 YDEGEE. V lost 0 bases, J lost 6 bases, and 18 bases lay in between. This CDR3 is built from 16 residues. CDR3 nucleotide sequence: TGTGCCAGCAGCTTGGAGATTACGGGGAGGCACGCTGAAGCTTTCTTT. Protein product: CASSLEITGRHAEAFF.

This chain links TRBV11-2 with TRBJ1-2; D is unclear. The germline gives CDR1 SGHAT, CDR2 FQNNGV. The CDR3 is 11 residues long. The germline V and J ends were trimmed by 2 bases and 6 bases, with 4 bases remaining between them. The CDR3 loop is CASSLSNGYTF. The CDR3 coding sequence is TGTGCCAGCAGCTTATCTAATGGCTACACCTTC.

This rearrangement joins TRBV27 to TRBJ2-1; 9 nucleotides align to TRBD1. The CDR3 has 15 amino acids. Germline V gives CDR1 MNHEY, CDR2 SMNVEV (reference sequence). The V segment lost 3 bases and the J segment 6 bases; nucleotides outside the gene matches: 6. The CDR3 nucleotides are TGTGCCAGCAGTTTCCGGACAGGGGAGCTCAATGAGCAGTTCTTC. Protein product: CASSFRTGELNEQFF.

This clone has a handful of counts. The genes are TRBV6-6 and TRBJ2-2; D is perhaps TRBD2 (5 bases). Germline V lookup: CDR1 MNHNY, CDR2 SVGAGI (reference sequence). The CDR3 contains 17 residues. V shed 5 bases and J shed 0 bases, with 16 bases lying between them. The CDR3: CASSLNEGWTNTGELFF. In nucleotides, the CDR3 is TGTGCCAGCAGTCTAAATGAGGGATGGACGAACACCGGGGAGCTGTTTTTT.

The CDR3 sequence is CASSQENRALYGYTF. The CDR3 region has the DNA TGTGCCAGCAGCCAAGAGAACAGGGCCCTATATGGCTACACCTTC. The gene calls are TRBV4-2 and TRBJ1-2; the D gene is possibly TRBD1 (6 bases). Per germline, CDR1 LGHNA and CDR2 YNFKEQ. Between the trimmed V and J ends, which lost 0 bases and 5 bases, there was a span of 13 bases. The CDR3 runs to 15 residues.

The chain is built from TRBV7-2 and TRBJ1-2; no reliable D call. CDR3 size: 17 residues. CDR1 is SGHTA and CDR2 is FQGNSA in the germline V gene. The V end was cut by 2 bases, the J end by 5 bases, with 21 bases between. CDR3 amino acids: CASSLHTSPKPQYGYTF. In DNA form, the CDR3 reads TGTGCCAGCAGCTTACATACCTCTCCGAAACCCCAGTATGGCTACACCTTC.

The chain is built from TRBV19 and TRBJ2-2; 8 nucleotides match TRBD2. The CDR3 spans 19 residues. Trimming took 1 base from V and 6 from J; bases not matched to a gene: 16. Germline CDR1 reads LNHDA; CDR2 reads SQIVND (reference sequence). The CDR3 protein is CASSIGVIGGANLPGELFF. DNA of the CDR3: TGTGCCAGTAGTATAGGTGTCATCGGGGGGGCGAATTTGCCCGGGGAGCTGTTTTTT. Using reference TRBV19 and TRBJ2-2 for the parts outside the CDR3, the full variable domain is DGGITQSPKYLFRKEGQNVTLSCEQNLNHDAMYWYRQDPGQGLRLIYYSQIVNDFQKGDIAEGYSVSREKKESFPLTVTSAQKNPTAFYLCASSIGVIGGANLPGELFFGEGSRLTVL.

The CDR3 DNA reads TGTGCCACCAGCAGACCTTATAATTCACCCCTCCACTTT. Protein product: CATSRPYNSPLHF. This rearrangement joins TRBV15 to TRBJ1-6; the D is unclear. V lost 2 bases and J lost 4, with 3 bases in between. The CDR3 totals 13 residues. CDR1 LNHNV and CDR2 YYDKDF come from the germline V gene (reference sequence).

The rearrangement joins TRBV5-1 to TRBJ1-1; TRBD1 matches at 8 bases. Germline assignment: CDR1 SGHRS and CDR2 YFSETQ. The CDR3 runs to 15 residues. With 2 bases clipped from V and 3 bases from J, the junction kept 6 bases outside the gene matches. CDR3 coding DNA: TGCGCCAGCAGCTTTGACAGGGGCCGGGACACTGAAGCTTTCTTT. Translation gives CASSFDRGRDTEAFF.

The CDR3 region has the DNA TGTGCCAGCAGTGAATTCAGGTCTACTGAAGCTTTCTTT. Residues: CASSEFRSTEAFF. The rearrangement uses TRBV25-1 and TRBJ1-1, with no clear D. This CDR3 is 13 amino acids long. Germline values: CDR1 MGHDK, CDR2 SYGVNS. V shed 1 base and J shed 5 bases, with 8 bases lying between them.

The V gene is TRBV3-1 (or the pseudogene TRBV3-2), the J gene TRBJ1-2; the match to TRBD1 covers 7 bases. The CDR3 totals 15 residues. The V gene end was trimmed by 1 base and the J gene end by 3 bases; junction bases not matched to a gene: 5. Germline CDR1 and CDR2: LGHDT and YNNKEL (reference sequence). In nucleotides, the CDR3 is TGTGCCAGCAGCCAAGCCCTAACAGGGGACTATGGCTACACCTTC. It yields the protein CASSQALTGDYGYTF.